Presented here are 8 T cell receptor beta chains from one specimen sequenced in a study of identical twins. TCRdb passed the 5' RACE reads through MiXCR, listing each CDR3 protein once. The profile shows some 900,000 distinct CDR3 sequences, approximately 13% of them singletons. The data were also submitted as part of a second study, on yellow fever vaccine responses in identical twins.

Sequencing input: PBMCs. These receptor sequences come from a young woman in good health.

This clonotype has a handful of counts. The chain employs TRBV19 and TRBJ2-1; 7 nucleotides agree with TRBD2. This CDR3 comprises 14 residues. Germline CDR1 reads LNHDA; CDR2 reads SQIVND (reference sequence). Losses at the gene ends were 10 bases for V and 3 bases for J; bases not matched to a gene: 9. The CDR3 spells CAKEGGLSYNEQFF. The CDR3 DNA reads TGTGCCAAAGAGGGAGGGCTTAGCTACAATGAGCAGTTCTTC.

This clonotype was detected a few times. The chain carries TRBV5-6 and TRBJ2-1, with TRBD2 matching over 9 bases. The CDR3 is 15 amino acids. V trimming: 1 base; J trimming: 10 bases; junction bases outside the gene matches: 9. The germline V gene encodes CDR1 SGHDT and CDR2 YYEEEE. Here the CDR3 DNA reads TGTGCCAGCAGCTTGTCTGGTAGCGGGGGCCAGGAGCAGTTCTTC. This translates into CASSLSGSGGQEQFF.

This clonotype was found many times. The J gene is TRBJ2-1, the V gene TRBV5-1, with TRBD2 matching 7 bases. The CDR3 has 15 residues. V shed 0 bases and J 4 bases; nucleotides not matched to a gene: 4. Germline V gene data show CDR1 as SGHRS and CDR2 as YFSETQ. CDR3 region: CASSLEAGDYNEQFF. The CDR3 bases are TGCGCCAGCAGCTTGGAGGCGGGGGATTACAATGAGCAGTTCTTC.

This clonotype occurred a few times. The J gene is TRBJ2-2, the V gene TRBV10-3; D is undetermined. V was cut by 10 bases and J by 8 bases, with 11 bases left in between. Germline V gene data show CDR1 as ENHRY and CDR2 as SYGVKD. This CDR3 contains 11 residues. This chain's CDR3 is CATSLGGELFF. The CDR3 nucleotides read TGTGCCACCTCGTTGGGTGGGGAGCTGTTTTTT.

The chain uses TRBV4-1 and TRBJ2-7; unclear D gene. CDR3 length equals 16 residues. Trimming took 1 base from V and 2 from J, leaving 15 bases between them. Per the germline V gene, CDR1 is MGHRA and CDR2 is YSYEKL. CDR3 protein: CASSQGGLGTTYEQYV. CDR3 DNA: TGCGCCAGCAGCCAAGGTGGTCTAGGCACCACCTACGAGCAGTACGTC.

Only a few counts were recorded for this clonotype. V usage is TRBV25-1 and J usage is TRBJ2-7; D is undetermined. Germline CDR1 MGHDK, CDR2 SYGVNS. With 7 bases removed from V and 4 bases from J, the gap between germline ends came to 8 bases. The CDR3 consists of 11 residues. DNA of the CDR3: TGTGCCAGCATGTGGGCATACGAGCAGTACTTC. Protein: CASMWAYEQYF.

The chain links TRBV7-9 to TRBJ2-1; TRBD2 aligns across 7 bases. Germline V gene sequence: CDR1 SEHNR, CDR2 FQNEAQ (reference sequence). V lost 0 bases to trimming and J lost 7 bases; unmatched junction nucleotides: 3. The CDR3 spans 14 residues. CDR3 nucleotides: TGTGCCAGCAGCTTAGCCTTTAGCGGGAATGAGCAGTTCTTC. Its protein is CASSLAFSGNEQFF.

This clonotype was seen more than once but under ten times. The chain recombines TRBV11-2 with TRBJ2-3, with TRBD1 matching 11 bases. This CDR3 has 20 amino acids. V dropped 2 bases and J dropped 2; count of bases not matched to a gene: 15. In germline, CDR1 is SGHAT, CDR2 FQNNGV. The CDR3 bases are TGTGCCAGCAGCTTAAGGACCCCGGACAGGGGGCCCCGGGCCACAGATACGCAGTATTTT. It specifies CASSLRTPDRGPRATDTQYF.